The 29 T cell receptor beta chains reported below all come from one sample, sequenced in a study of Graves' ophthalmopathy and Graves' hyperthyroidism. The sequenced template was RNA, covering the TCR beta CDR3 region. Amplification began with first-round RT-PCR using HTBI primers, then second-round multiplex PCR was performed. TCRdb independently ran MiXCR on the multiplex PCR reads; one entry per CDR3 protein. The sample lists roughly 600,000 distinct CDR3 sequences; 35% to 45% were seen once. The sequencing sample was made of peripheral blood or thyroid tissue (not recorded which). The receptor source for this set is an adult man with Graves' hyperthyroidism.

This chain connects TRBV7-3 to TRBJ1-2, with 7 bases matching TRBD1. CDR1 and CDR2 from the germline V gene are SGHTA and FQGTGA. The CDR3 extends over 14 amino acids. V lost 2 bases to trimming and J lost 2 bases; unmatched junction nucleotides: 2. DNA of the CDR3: TGTGCCAGCAGCTTACGGGGACAGAACTATGGCTACACCTTC. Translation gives CASSLRGQNYGYTF.

CDR3 coding DNA: TGTGCCAGCAGCCAAGGGATTATGGGACAGGACATCACCGGGGAGCTGTTTTTT. Protein sequence: CASSQGIMGQDITGELFF. The chain employs TRBV3-1 and TRBJ2-2; TRBD1 agrees at 8 bases. The CDR3 contains 18 residues. Looked up from germline, CDR1 is LGHDT and CDR2 is YNNKEL (reference sequence). The V and J ends lost 1 base and 4 bases, in that order; junction bases with no gene match: 11.

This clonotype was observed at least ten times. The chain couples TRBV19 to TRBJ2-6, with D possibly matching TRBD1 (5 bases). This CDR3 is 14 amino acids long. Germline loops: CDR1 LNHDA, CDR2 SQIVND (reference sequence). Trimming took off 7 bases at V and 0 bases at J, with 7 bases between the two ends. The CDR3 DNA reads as TGTGCCAGTAATACAGGCTCTGGGGCCAACGTCCTGACTTTC. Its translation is CASNTGSGANVLTF.

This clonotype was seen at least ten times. This CDR3 reads CASREGHSYEQYF. In nucleotides, the CDR3 is TGTGCCAGCAGGGAGGGGCACTCCTACGAGCAGTACTTC. The chain carries TRBV6-1 and TRBJ2-7, with D possibly being TRBD2 (6 bases). CDR3 size: 13 residues. Germline V gene sequence: CDR1 MNHNS, CDR2 SASEGT. Trimming pared 6 bases from V and 0 bases from J, leaving 9 bases between.

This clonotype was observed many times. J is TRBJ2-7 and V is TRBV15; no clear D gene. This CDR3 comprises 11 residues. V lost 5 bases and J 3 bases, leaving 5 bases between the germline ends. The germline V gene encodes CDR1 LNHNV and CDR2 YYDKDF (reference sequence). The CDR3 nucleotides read TGTGCCACCAGCTCGGGCTACGAGCAGTACTTC. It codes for CATSSGYEQYF.

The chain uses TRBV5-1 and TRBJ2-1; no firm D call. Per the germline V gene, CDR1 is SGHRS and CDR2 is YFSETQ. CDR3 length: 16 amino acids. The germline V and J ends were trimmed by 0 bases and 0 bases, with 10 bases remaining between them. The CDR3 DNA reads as TGCGCCAGCAGCTTGGGCTCTTCTGGCTCCTACAATGAGCAGTTCTTC. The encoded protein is CASSLGSSGSYNEQFF.

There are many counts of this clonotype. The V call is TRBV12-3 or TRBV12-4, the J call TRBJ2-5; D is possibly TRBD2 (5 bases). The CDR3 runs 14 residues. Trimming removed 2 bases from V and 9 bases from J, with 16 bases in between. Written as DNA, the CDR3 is TGTGCCAGCAGTTTAATCGCTAGCACGATGCCCCAGTACTTC. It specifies CASSLIASTMPQYF.

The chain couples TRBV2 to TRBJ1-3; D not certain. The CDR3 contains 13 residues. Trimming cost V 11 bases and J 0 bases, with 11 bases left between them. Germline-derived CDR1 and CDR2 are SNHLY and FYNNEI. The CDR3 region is CAQYPISGNTIYF. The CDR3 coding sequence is TGTGCCCAGTACCCTATCTCTGGAAACACCATATATTTT.

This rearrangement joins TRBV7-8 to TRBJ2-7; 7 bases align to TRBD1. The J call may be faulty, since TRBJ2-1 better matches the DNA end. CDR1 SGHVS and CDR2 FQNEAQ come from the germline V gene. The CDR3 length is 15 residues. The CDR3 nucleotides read TGTGCCAGCAGTGACGGTGGACAGGACTACAATGAGCAGTTCTTC. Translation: CASSDGGQDYNEQFF.

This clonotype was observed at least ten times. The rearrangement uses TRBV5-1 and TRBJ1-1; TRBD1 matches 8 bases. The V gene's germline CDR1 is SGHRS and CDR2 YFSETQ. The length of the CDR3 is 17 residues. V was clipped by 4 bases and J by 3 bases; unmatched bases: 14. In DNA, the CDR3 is TGCGCCAGCAGCGACCGGGACAGGAGGCGGCCACACACTGAAGCTTTCTTT. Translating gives CASSDRDRRRPHTEAFF.

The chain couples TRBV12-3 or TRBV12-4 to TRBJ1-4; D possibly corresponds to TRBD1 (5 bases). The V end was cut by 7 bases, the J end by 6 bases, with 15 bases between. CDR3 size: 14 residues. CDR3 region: CASTYGGMDEKLFF. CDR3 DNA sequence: TGTGCCAGCACCTACGGGGGGATGGATGAAAAACTGTTTTTT.

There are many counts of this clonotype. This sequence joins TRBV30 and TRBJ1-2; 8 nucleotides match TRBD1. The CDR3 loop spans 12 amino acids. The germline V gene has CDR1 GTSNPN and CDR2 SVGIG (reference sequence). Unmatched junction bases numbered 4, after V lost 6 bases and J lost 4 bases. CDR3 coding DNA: TGTGCCTGCTCACAGGGGGTCTATGGCTACACCTTC. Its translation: CACSQGVYGYTF.

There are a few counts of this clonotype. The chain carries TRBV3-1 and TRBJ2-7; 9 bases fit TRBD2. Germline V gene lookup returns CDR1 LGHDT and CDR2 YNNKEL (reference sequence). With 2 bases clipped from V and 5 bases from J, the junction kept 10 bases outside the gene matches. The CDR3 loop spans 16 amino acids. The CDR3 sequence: CASSQIGGLAFNEQYF. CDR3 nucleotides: TGTGCCAGCAGCCAAATAGGAGGACTAGCGTTTAACGAGCAGTACTTC.

In nucleotides, the CDR3 is TGTGCCACCAGCAGAGAGACTAGCGGACTCCAAGAGACCCAGTACTTC. It yields the protein CATSRETSGLQETQYF. V is TRBV15 and J is TRBJ2-5; 9 nucleotides align to TRBD2. J lost 1 base, V lost 0 bases, and 3 bases had no gene match. The CDR3 has 16 residues. Per germline, CDR1 LNHNV and CDR2 YYDKDF (reference sequence).

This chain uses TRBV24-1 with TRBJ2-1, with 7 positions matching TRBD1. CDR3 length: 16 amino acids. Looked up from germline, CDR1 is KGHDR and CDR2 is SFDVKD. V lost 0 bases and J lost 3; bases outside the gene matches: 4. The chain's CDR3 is CATSDLPGTDYNEQFF. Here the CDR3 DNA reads TGTGCCACCAGTGATTTGCCCGGGACAGACTACAATGAGCAGTTCTTC.

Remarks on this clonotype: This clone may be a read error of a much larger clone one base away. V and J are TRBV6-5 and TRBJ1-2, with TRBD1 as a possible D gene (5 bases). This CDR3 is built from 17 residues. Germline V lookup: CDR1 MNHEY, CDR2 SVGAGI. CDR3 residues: CASSYSPSWQGSYRYTF. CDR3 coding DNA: TGTGCCAGCAGTTACTCGCCGTCGTGGCAGGGCAGCTATCGCTACACCTTC.

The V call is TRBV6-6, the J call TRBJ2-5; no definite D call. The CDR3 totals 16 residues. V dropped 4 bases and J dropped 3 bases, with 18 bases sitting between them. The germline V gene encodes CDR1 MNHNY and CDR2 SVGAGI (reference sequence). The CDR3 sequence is CASSSTPPRDKETQYF. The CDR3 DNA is TGTGCCAGCAGTTCCACGCCCCCTAGAGATAAAGAGACCCAGTACTTC.

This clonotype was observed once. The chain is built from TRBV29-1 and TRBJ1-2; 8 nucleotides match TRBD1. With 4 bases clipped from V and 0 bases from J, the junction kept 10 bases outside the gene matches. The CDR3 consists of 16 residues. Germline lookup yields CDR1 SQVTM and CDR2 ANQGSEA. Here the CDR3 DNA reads TGCAGCGTTGGAAATTTAGGGACAGGCACTAACTATGGCTACACCTTC. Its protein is CSVGNLGTGTNYGYTF.

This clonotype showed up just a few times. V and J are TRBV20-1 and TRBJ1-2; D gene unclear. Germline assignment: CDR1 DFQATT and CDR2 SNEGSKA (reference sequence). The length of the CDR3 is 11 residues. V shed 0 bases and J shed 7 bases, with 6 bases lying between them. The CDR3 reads CSARDRSGYTF. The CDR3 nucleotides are TGCAGTGCTAGAGACAGGTCTGGCTACACCTTC.

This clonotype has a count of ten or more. The CDR3 is CASSQLRTEAFF. The CDR3 DNA reads TGTGCCAGCAGCCAACTGAGAACTGAAGCTTTCTTT. This chain connects TRBV3-1 to TRBJ1-1, with D uncertain. Trimming shortened V by 2 bases and J by 5 bases, and 6 bases separated the two germline ends. CDR3 length: 12 amino acids. Germline V gene lookup returns CDR1 LGHDT and CDR2 YNNKEL (reference sequence).

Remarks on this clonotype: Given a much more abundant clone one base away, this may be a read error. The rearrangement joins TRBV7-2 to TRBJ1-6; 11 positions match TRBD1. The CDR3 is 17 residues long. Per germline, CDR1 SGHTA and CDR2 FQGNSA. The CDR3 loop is CGSSLARTGGSRSPLHF. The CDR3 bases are TGTGGCAGCAGCTTAGCGCGGACAGGGGGCTCCCGATCACCCCTCCACTTT.

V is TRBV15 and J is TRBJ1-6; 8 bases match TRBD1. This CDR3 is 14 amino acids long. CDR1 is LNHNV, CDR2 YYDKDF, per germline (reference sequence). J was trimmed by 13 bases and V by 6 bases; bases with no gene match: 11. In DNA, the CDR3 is TGTGCCACCAGTTTTAGACAGGGGAATCAGCCCCTCCACTTT. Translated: CATSFRQGNQPLHF.

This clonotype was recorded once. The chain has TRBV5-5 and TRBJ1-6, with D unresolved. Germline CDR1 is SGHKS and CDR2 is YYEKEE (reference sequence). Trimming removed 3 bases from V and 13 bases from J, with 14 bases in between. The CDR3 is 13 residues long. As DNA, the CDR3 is TGTGCCAGCAGCTGGGAGGACCATCAGCCCCTCCACTTT. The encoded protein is CASSWEDHQPLHF.

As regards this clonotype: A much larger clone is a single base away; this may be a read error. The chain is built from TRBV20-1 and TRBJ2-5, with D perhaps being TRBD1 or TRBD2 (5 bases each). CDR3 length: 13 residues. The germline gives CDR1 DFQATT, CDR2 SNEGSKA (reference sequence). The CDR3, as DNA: TGCAGTGCTAGCCCCGGGACCGGAGAGAACCAGTACTTC. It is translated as CSASPGTGENQYF.

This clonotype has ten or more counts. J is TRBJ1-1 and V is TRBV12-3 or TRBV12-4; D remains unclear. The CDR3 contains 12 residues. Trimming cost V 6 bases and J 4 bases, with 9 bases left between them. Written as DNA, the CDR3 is TGTGCCAGCAGCTCCCGGGGCACTGAAGCTTTCTTT. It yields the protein CASSSRGTEAFF.

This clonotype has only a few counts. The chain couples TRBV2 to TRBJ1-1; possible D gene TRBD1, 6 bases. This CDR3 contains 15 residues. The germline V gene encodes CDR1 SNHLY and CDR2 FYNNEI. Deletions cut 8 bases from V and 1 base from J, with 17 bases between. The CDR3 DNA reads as TGTGCCAGCTCACCGCAACAGGGTAGGAACACTGAAGCTTTCTTT. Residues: CASSPQQGRNTEAFF.

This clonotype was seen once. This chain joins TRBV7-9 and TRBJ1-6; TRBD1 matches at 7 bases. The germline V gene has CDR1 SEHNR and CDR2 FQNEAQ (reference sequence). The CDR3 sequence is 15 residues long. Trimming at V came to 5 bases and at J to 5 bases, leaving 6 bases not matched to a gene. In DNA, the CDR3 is TGTGCCAGCAGCGATGGACAGGACCATAATTCACCCCTCCACTTT. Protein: CASSDGQDHNSPLHF. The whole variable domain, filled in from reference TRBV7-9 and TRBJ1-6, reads DTGVSQNPRHKITKRGQNVTFRCDPISEHNRLYWYRQTLGQGPEFLTYFQNEAQLEKSRLLSDRFSAERPKGSFSTLEIQRTEQGDSAMYLCASSDGQDHNSPLHFGNGTRLTVT.

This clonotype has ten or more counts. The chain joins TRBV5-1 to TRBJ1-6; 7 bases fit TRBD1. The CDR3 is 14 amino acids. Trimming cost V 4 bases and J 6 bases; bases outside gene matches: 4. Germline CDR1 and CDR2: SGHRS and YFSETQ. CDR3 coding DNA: TGCGCCAGCAGCCTCCGGGACAGTAATTCACCCCTCCACTTT. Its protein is CASSLRDSNSPLHF.

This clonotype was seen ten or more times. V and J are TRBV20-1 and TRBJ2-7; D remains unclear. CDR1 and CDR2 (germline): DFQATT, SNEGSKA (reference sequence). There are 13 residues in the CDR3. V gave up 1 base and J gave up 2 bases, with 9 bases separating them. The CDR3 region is CSARVRRTYEQYF. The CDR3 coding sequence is TGCAGTGCTAGAGTGAGGCGAACCTACGAGCAGTACTTC.